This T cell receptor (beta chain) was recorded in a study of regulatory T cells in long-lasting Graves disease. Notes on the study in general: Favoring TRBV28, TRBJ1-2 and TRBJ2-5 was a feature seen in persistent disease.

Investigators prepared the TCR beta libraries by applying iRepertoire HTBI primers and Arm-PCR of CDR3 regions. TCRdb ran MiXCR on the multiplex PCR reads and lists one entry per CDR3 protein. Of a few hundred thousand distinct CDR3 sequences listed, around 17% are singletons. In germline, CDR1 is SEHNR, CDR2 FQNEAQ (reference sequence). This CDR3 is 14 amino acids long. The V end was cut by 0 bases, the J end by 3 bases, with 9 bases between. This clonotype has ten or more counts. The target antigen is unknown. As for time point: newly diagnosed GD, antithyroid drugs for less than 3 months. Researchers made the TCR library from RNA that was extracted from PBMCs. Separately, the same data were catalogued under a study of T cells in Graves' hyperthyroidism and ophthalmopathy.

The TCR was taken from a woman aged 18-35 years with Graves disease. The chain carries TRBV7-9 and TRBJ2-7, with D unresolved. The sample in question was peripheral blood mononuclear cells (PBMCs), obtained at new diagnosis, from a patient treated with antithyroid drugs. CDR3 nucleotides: TGTGCCAGCAGCTTAGCGATGGGCAACTACGAGCAGTACTTC. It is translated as CASSLAMGNYEQYF.